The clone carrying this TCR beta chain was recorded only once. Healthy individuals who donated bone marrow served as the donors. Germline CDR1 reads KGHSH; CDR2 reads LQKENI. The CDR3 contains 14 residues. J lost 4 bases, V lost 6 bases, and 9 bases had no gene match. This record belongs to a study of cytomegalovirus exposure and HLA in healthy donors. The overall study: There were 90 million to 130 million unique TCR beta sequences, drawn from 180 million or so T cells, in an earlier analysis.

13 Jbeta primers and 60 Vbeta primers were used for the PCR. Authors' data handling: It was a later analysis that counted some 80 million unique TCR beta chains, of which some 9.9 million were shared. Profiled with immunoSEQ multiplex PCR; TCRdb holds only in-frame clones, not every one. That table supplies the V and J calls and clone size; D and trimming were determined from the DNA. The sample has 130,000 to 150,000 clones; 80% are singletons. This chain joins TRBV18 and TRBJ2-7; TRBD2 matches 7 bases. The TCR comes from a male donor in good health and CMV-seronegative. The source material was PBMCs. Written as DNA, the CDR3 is TGTGCCAGCTCTCCTACGGCGGGGGTGTACGAGCAGTACTTC. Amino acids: CASSPTAGVYEQYF.